This T cell receptor (beta chain) was sequenced during a study of blood T cell repertoires in COVID-19. Study in general: Some COVID-19 samples were acute and others convalescent; all came from the United States, Italy and Spain. From T cells, B-cell-depleted T cells, or PBMCs came the material, which was cDNA or gDNA.

The CDR3 consists of 17 residues. V lost 4 bases and J lost 1, with 18 bases in between. CDR1 is SGHDT, CDR2 YYEEEE, per germline. Authors' processing steps: From reference gene primer amplification, estimates of nucleated cell counts were derived. TCRdb's table, derived via immunoSEQ multiplex PCR, lists solely in-frame clones and lacks some. From that table come the V and J calls and clone size; the DNA was used to work out D and trimming. This table has 300,000 to 400,000 clones, about 90% appearing once. In this sample, this clone turned up once. This sequence was found in a woman in her forties or fifties who had recovered from COVID-19. The chain uses TRBV5-6 and TRBJ2-1; maybe TRBD2 (5 bases). The sample consisted of peripheral blood. The CDR3 sequence: CASSLGRLGGSYNEQFF. CDR3 coding DNA: TGTGCCAGCAGCCTGGGTCGTTTGGGCGGGTCCTACAATGAGCAGTTCTTC. The variable domain in full, completed from reference TRBV5-6 and TRBJ2-1, reads DAGVTQSPTHLIKTRGQQVTLRCSPKSGHDTVSWYQQALGQGPQFIFQYYEEEERQRGNFPDRFSGHQFPNYSSELNVNALLLGDSALYLCASSLGRLGGSYNEQFFGPGTRLTVL.